This is a list of T cell receptor beta chains from one sample in a study of blood T cell repertoires in COVID-19. The assay was immunoSEQ multiplex PCR, and TCRdb's table has in-frame clones only and misses some. Of over 250,000 clones in the sample, around nine tenths are singletons; the top ten hold over 7.5%. The source material was peripheral blood. All receptors derive from a man aged 40-49 years who had recovered from COVID-19. Both conserved end residues are part of each CDR3. The D gene is left open where the match is weak. The size field is filled for only some rows; it gives once, few, many or a size class.

>TRBV7-2|-|TRBD2|TRBJ2-1
TGTGCCAGCAGCGCGGGACTAGCGGGAAACAATGAGCAGTTCTTC
CASSAGLAGNNEQFF
>TRBV7-9|-|TRBD1|TRBJ2-4
TGTGCCAGCAGCCCCCCAGAGACAGGGCGACACATTCAGTACTTC
CASSPPETGRHIQYF
>TRBV9|-|TRBD2|TRBJ2-5
TGTGCCAGCAGCCTGGCGGGAGGGGAGACCCAGTACTTC
CASSLAGGETQYF
>TRBV24-1|-|TRBD1|TRBJ2-7
TGTGCCACCAGTGATCACCGGGACAGTTACGAGCAGTACTTC
CATSDHRDSYEQYF
>TRBV18|-|-|TRBJ2-7
TGTGCCAGCTCACCCCCCACGGGGGGCGGGGGAGGTGAGCAGTACTTC
CASSPPTGGGGGEQYF
>TRBV7-6|-|-|TRBJ2-7
TGTGCCAGCACCGTCCTCTCGTCAGGGGCTGGGTACGAGCAGTACTTC
CASTVLSSGAGYEQYF
>TRBV6-5|-|-|TRBJ2-7
TGTGCCAGCAGGAGCAGGGCTACCGAGCAGTACTTC
CASRSRATEQYF
>TRBV6-6|-|-|TRBJ1-3
TGTGCCAGCAGTTTCCAGGGGAGCGGAAACACCATATATTTT
CASSFQGSGNTIYF
>TRBV3-1/TRBV3-2|-|TRBD2|TRBJ2-3
TGTGCCAGCAGCCGAAACACTAGCGGGGGATGCACAGATACGCAGTATTTT
CASSRNTSGGCTDTQYF
>TRBV11-2|-|TRBD1|TRBJ2-5
TGTGCCAGCAGCTTAGTGCAGGGGGCGGATGAGACCCAGTACTTC
CASSLVQGADETQYF
>TRBV5-1|-|-|TRBJ1-1
TGCGCCAGCAGCGGAGGCAGAGCGAACACTGAAGCTTTCTTT
CASSGGRANTEAFF
>TRBV5-1|-|TRBD1|TRBJ1-4
TGCGCCAGCAGCTTGGAAGGGGGCGGTGGTAATGAAAAACTGTTTTTT
CASSLEGGGGNEKLFF
>TRBV11-2|once|-|TRBJ2-7
TGTGCCAGCAGCATAGCCCCATCGGGCGGAGGAAGATCCTACGAGCAGTACTTC
CASSIAPSGGGRSYEQYF
>TRBV29-1|-|TRBD2|TRBJ2-5
TGCAGCGCCGCTGGTAGCGGGGGGATTGGGGAGACCCAGTACTTC
CSAAGSGGIGETQYF
>TRBV7-2|-|TRBD1|TRBJ2-6
TGTGCCAGCAGCCCCCGTCGTAGGACAGGGTCCTCTGGGGCCAACGTCCTGACTTTC
CASSPRRRTGSSGANVLTF
>TRBV2|-|-|TRBJ2-2
TGTGCCAGCAAGGGAGTAGCAAAGGTGTTTTTT
CASKGVAKVFF
>TRBV7-8|-|TRBD1|TRBJ2-7
TGTGCCAGCAGCTTCGGACAGGGGGCAGCCTACGAGCAGTACTTC
CASSFGQGAAYEQYF
>TRBV9|-|TRBD1|TRBJ1-1
TGTGCCAGCAGCCCCAAGGACAGGGGGGCAGCTTTCTTT
CASSPKDRGAAFF
>TRBV4-1|-|TRBD1|TRBJ2-5
TGCGCCAGCAGCCAACGGGGACAGGACTTCCGAGAGACCCAGTACTTC
CASSQRGQDFRETQYF
>TRBV10-3|-|TRBD1|TRBJ2-6
TGTGCCATCAAGAGGGCCTGGACAGGGACTGGTGGGGCCAACGTCCTGACTTTC
CAIKRAWTGTGGANVLTF
>TRBV4-1|-|TRBD1|TRBJ2-3
TGCGCCAGCAGCCAAGCGGACAGGGGGCTTTTAGATACGCAGTATTTT
CASSQADRGLLDTQYF
>TRBV7-2|-|TRBD2|TRBJ2-7
TGTGCCAGCAGCTTGCGGGGAGGGACTAGCGGGAGCTCCTACGAGCAGTACTTC
CASSLRGGTSGSSYEQYF
>TRBV7-9|-|TRBD2|TRBJ2-7
TGTGCCGGGGGGGATGACTTCAGCTACGAGCAGTACTTC
CAGGDDFSYEQYF
>TRBV2|-|-|TRBJ2-7
TGTGCCAGCAGTCCCCGGCGGTTAGGCATTCTCTACGAGCAGTACTTC
CASSPRRLGILYEQYF
>TRBV11-2|-|TRBD1|TRBJ2-3
TGTGCCAGCAGCTCGGAACGGACAGGGTCCACAGATACGCAGTATTTT
CASSSERTGSTDTQYF
>TRBV2|-|TRBD2|TRBJ2-5
TGTGCCAGCAGCGGGGATCTAGCGGGACAAGAGACCCAGTACTTC
CASSGDLAGQETQYF
>TRBV4-3|-|-|TRBJ1-5
TGCGCCAGCAGCCAAGATGGGGGCAGCAATCAGCCCCAGCATTTT
CASSQDGGSNQPQHF
>TRBV2|-|-|TRBJ1-1
TGTGCCAGCACGGGGTTTACTACTGAAGCTTTCTTT
CASTGFTTEAFF